The sequence of this T cell receptor beta chain was determined in a study of shared clonotypes between healthy human individuals (dated by TCRdb to 2018 to 2021). Study-level background: The cohort comprised a couple of women and three men aged 18 to 49 years. Per donor, leukapheresis produced somewhere between about 0.94 and 9.5 billion PBMCs. To estimate repertoire size and how much clonotype sharing occurs between individuals, the study deeply sequenced the blood TCR repertoires of roughly 5 healthy adults. Different laboratories and diverse techniques were used to prepare libraries and sequence TCR repertoires, to increase sequencing depth and limit assay-specific biases. For each donor, three plates each were used for CD4 naive and CD4 memory, two plates were used for CD8 naive, and one plate was used for CD8 memory.

For the CD8 naive samples, CD45RO-negative cells were positively selected for CCR7, yielding a CD45RA+CCR7+ population from which TemRA cells were excluded. Healthy HIV-negative adults with no recently reported acute infections or vaccinations were included as donors. Every donor was a Caucasian adult living in Nashville, Tennessee, USA. After blood collection by leukapheresis, PBMCs were isolated using Ficoll-Histopaque density gradient centrifugation and then cryopreserved in the vapor phase of liquid nitrogen. Purity and quantity of every magnetically sorted T cell population were checked by analytical flow cytometry. Genomic DNA was isolated from every sorted fraction and measured by UV absorbance on a Nanodrop 2000c. Using the deep immunoSEQ assay, multiplex PCR amplified TCR CDR3 regions from genomic DNA. For each cell subset, the extracted genomic DNA was distributed evenly across all wells of several immunoSEQ 96-well plates, and each plate served as one replicate. For sorted subsets, about 210 ng of genomic DNA, equivalent to roughly 30,000 T cell genomes, went into each replicate PCR. The purified libraries were quantified using a Qubit 3.0 fluorometer, sized with a Bioanalyzer 2100, and then quantified again using the KAPA Library Quantification kit. Each immunoSEQ 96-well plate was sequenced on its own single-read 150-cycle Illumina NextSeq 550 flow cell. The published analysis was carried out like this. Because the immunoSEQ output included only junctional sequences and no quality scores, the filtering could not be the same as the filtering used for full-length reads. To assign V/J genes and CDR3, sequences were annotated against IMGT germline references using PyIR, a Python wrapper for IgBLAST v1.9. Reads were removed for weak V/J assignments (E-value above 1e-6), missing CDR3, stop codons, out-of-frame junctions, or ambiguous translated residues. A V3J clonotype was defined by an identical inferred V gene, J gene, and CDR3 amino acid sequence. The percentage overlap between two repertoires was calculated by dividing the number of shared unique clonotypes by the size of the smaller repertoire. Repertoire richness was assessed with RTK rarefaction, the Chao1 estimator, and Recon v2.1 estimates of unobserved clonotypes. OLGA was used to compute generation probabilities for all TCRbeta clonotypes that the gDNA method yielded from a few donors. Not all clones reach the TCRdb copy of this immuneACCESS table, which keeps in-frame sequences only. Checked studies attribute under half of the gap to unresolved V genes and leave the rest unexplained. The V and J calls and clone size are taken from that table; D and trimming were inferred from the DNA. The sample yields 2 million or so clones; approximately 94% were counted once. The ten top clones hold 1% to 1.3% of the sample.

What the authors observed across the whole study: The small number of donors limited the genetic and exposure-history diversity represented. Based on pairwise subsampling, the degree of clonotype sharing among donors was expected to be affected by sequencing depth. Naive subsets generally had larger estimated clonotype richness than memory subsets. Incomplete sequencing was indicated by rarefaction of sorted-subset datasets, despite the large sequencing depth. Sampling was limited to blood, and TCR repertoires in tissue likely differ from TCR repertoires in blood. Higher generation probabilities were observed for clonotypes shared by all four sorted-subset donors than for non-shared clonotypes. Across a handful of donors, roughly 5% of naive CD4, roughly 3.5% of naive CD8, about 2.3% of memory CD4, and 0.4% to 0.45% of memory CD8 clonotypes were shared.

The trim is 4 bases for V and 7 bases for J, with a gap of 13 bases between the germline ends. Based on the germline V gene (reference sequence), the CDR1 and CDR2 sequences are MNHEY and SMNVEV. Including the terminal cysteine and phenylalanine, the CDR3 comprises 13 residues. CDR3 DNA only is kept here, 39 bases in frame from base 1. Comment on this clone: Its antigen remains unidentified. It has no much larger one-base neighbor in the sample; base qualities were not kept.

The sequencing input was naive CD8+ T cells sorted from blood. The cell subset or site label of this sample denotes: CD45RA+CCR7+. This sequence uses TRBV27 and TRBJ1-1; the D gene cannot be named for sure. The sequence came from a young man in good health. The nucleotide sequence reads TGTGCCAGCAGTTACCAACTAGGCGATGAAGCTTTCTTT. It specifies CASSYQLGDEAFF.